This TCR beta chain was sequenced during a study of T cell responses to AZD1222 COVID-19 vaccine. Findings and caveats of the study: Regions 160-218 and 743-854 dominated among vaccine-associated CD4 TCRs spanning spike. Only five or six AZD1222 recipients were seropositive at baseline.

Using immunoSEQ multiplex PCR, the repertoire was profiled, and TCRdb retains in-frame clones only, with some absent. The repertoire holds over 95,000 clones, with roughly 86% as singletons. On this clone: Its antigen is as yet unknown.

This CDR3 region has 14 residues. CDR1 is MGHRA, CDR2 YSYEKL, per germline. The J segment lost 4 bases and the V segment lost 3 bases, leaving 5 bases of the junction unmatched. The chain links TRBV4-1 to TRBJ2-7; TRBD2 aligns across 8 bases. The sequenced sample was peripheral blood, obtained 28 days after the second AZD1222 dose. The TCR was taken from an adult who received the AZD1222 COVID-19 vaccine. CDR3 amino acids: CASSQGLDPYEQYF. In DNA form, the CDR3 reads TGCGCCAGCAGCCAGGGACTAGACCCGTACGAGCAGTACTTC.